One and the same sample provided the 32 T cell receptor beta chains below, sequenced in a study of early T cells in non-severe SARS-CoV-2 infection. TCRdb re-analysed the 5' RACE reads in MiXCR, keeping a single row per CDR3 protein. The data contain about 77,000 distinct CDR3 sequences, 9% to 10% of them singletons. Sequencing was carried out using whole blood. The source of these receptors is an adult who was a healthcare worker with PCR-confirmed SARS-CoV-2 infection or an uninfected control (not recorded which).

This clonotype has a handful of counts. The J gene is TRBJ2-5, the V gene TRBV7-6; 14 positions agree with TRBD2. Germline CDR1 reads SGHVS; CDR2 reads FNYEAQ. The CDR3 is 19 residues long. The V segment lost 4 bases and the J segment 5 bases; nucleotides outside the gene matches: 15. The CDR3 coding sequence is TGTGCCAGCAGCTCGAGCGAGGGGACTAGCGGGAGCGGGCGGGAGACCCAGTACTTC. Amino acid sequence: CASSSSEGTSGSGRETQYF.

In its sample, this clonotype was seen many times. The gene calls are TRBV28 and TRBJ2-3, with D unclear. This CDR3 has 11 residues. With 6 bases removed from V and 3 bases from J, the gap between germline ends came to 4 bases. In germline, CDR1 is MDHEN, CDR2 SYDVKM. In nucleotides, the CDR3 is TGTGCCAGCAGGCGAACAGATACGCAGTATTTT. Translating it yields CASRRTDTQYF.

The chain carries TRBV7-9 and TRBJ2-5, with D possibly being TRBD1 or TRBD2 (5 bases each). This CDR3 is 14 amino acids long. CDR1 and CDR2 from the germline V gene are SEHNR and FQNEAQ (reference sequence). V lost 2 bases, J lost 3 bases, and 10 bases lay in between. CDR3 amino acids: CASSLWDAEETQYF. The DNA of the CDR3 is TGTGCCAGCAGCTTATGGGACGCCGAAGAGACCCAGTACTTC.

This clonotype was picked up many times. This chain joins TRBV7-9 and TRBJ2-7; possibly TRBD1 for D (6 bases). The CDR3 contains 15 residues. Trimming cost V 5 bases and J 3 bases, with 17 bases left between them. Germline loops: CDR1 SEHNR, CDR2 FQNEAQ (reference sequence). The CDR3 sequence is CASSPAQGNFYEQYF. The CDR3 DNA reads TGTGCCAGCAGCCCTGCCCAGGGGAACTTCTACGAGCAGTACTTC.

In this sample, this clonotype turned up many times. The genes are TRBV11-2 and TRBJ2-1; D perhaps matches TRBD2 (6 bases). CDR1 is SGHAT and CDR2 is FQNNGV in the germline V gene. The V gene lost 7 bases and the J gene lost 0 bases, with 13 bases spanning the gap. The CDR3 is 15 amino acids. The CDR3 spells CASNSGSLSYNEQFF. In DNA, the CDR3 is TGTGCCAGCAATAGCGGTTCTCTCTCCTACAATGAGCAGTTCTTC.

This clonotype has more than one count but fewer than ten. The chain joins TRBV20-1 to TRBJ2-7; TRBD2 matches 8 bases. Germline CDR1 and CDR2: DFQATT and SNEGSKA (reference sequence). The CDR3 extends over 14 amino acids. J was trimmed by 4 bases and V by 3 bases; bases with no gene match: 8. CDR3 sequence reads: CSASSSSGWYEQYF. The CDR3 bases are TGCAGTGCTAGTTCCTCTAGCGGGTGGTACGAGCAGTACTTC.

This clonotype was detected a few times. The chain combines TRBV11-2 with TRBJ2-1; D call uncertain. The V gene lost 0 bases and the J gene lost 2 bases, with 2 bases spanning the gap. Per germline, CDR1 SGHAT and CDR2 FQNNGV. CDR3 length: 13 amino acids. CDR3: CASSLEAYNEQFF. Written as DNA, the CDR3 is TGTGCCAGCAGCTTAGAAGCCTACAATGAGCAGTTCTTC.

This clonotype came up a few times. V and J are TRBV5-1 and TRBJ2-7; 8 nucleotides agree with TRBD2. Germline trimming cut 4 bases from V and 6 bases from J; bases unmatched to any gene: 9. Per the germline V gene, CDR1 is SGHRS and CDR2 is YFSETQ. This CDR3 is 14 amino acids long. CDR3 bases: TGCGCCAGCAGCCCCGACAGCGGGAGATCCGAGCAGTACTTC. This translates into CASSPDSGRSEQYF.

This clonotype has a count of ten or more. The chain employs TRBV7-8 and TRBJ2-1, with D tentatively TRBD1 (7 bases). V lost 7 bases to trimming and J lost 10 bases, with 23 bases between them. This CDR3 comprises 15 residues. Per germline, CDR1 SGHVS and CDR2 FQNEAQ. CDR3 sequence: CASTQGGLTRGEQFF. CDR3 DNA: TGTGCCAGCACCCAGGGAGGCCTAACCAGGGGGGAGCAGTTCTTC.

CDR3: CASSAPFPDTQYF. Here the CDR3 DNA reads TGTGCCAGCAGCGCCCCCTTTCCAGATACGCAGTATTTT. The chain combines TRBV9 with TRBJ2-3, with D uncertain. From germline, CDR1 is SGDLS and CDR2 YYNGEE. The CDR3 is made up of 13 amino acids. Between the trimmed V and J ends, which lost 3 bases and 4 bases, there was a span of 9 bases.

This clonotype was observed many times. The conserved final phenylalanine or tryptophan is absent from the CDR3, which likely points to a read error. It is unclear where the CDR3 begins or ends on the DNA, so no DNA is shown, and the CDR3 is as TCRdb lists it. The V and J genes are TRBV20-1 and TRBJ2-3; the table's D call, TRBD1, has no DNA check behind it. The CDR3 has 9 amino acids, counting both end residues. Per the germline V gene, CDR1 is DFQATT and CDR2 is SNEGSKA (reference sequence). CDR3 residues: CSARDRGSM.

This clonotype was seen at least ten times. The chain links TRBV2 to TRBJ2-7; 8 bases map to TRBD2. The CDR3 is 14 residues long. The ends lost 6 bases at V and 0 bases at J; junction bases unmatched: 4. Germline CDR1 is SNHLY and CDR2 is FYNNEI. CDR3 sequence (DNA): TGTGCCAGCAGATCCGGGAGGGTCTCCTACGAGCAGTACTTC. It codes for CASRSGRVSYEQYF.

This clonotype was picked up many times. The chain uses TRBV19 and TRBJ1-5; D might be TRBD1 (5 bases). V lost 3 bases and J lost 6, with 12 bases in between. Per germline, CDR1 LNHDA and CDR2 SQIVND (reference sequence). CDR3 length equals 14 residues. The CDR3 loop is CASSIREDTQPQHF. CDR3 DNA sequence: TGTGCCAGTAGTATTAGAGAGGACACTCAGCCCCAGCATTTT.

This clonotype was detected ten times or more. The chain couples TRBV6-4 to TRBJ2-2; 10 positions agree with TRBD1. The CDR3 has 14 amino acids. V was pared by 2 bases and J by 6 bases, with 0 bases of the junction left unmatched. Looked up from germline, CDR1 is MRHNA and CDR2 is SNTAGT. The chain's CDR3 is CASSDGQGAGELFF. The CDR3 region has the DNA TGTGCCAGCAGTGACGGACAGGGGGCCGGGGAGCTGTTTTTT.

To note about this clonotype: Since a much larger clone is just one base distant, this may be a read error. The gene calls are TRBV6-2 or TRBV6-3 and TRBJ2-4; 8 bases agree with TRBD2. The CDR3 loop spans 14 amino acids. Germline assignment: CDR1 MNHEY and CDR2 SVGEGT. In DNA form, the CDR3 reads TGTGCCAACAGTAGAGCGGGAGTCAAAAACATTCAGTACTTC. Its translation: CANSRAGVKNIQYF.

This clonotype was recorded many times. The V and J genes are TRBV19 and TRBJ2-2, with 7 bases fitting TRBD2. Germline V lookup: CDR1 LNHDA, CDR2 SQIVND (reference sequence). The CDR3 has 15 amino acids. V lost 5 bases to trimming and J lost 6 bases; unmatched junction nucleotides: 9. As DNA, the CDR3 is TGTGCCAGTAGTCCCAGACTAGCATTTGCCGGGGAGCTGTTTTTT. Its protein is CASSPRLAFAGELFF.

This clonotype was counted only a few times. The chain employs TRBV5-5 and TRBJ1-1; no firm D call. This CDR3 region has 18 residues. V was clipped by 6 bases and J by 1 base, with 25 bases between them. The germline CDR1 and CDR2 sequences are SGHKS and YYEKEE (reference sequence). The DNA of the CDR3 is TGTGCCAGCACGCCCCTCGTAGCCAGATCCTCAGGGAACACTGAAGCTTTCTTT. Residues: CASTPLVARSSGNTEAFF.

This chain links TRBV6-1 with TRBJ1-2, with no clear D. The CDR3 is made up of 13 amino acids. Trimming left V 2 bases short and J 8 bases short, with 12 bases between. The germline gives CDR1 MNHNS, CDR2 SASEGT. CDR3 DNA: TGTGCCAGCAGTGAAATGTGGTCGGCCGGCTACACCTTC. Residues: CASSEMWSAGYTF.

This clonotype was detected many times. The chain uses TRBV5-1 and TRBJ2-6; 8 nucleotides agree with TRBD1. The germline V gene encodes CDR1 SGHRS and CDR2 YFSETQ. Losses at the gene ends were 4 bases for V and 4 bases for J; bases not matched to a gene: 13. The CDR3 runs to 18 residues. The CDR3 here is CASSRGQGRLQGANVLTF. CDR3 DNA sequence: TGCGCCAGCAGCCGCGGACAGGGTCGGCTCCAAGGGGCCAACGTCCTGACTTTC.

This clonotype was observed many times. V usage is TRBV20-1 and J usage is TRBJ1-3, with D unresolved. Per germline, CDR1 DFQATT and CDR2 SNEGSKA (reference sequence). This CDR3 has 15 amino acids. The V end was cut by 4 bases, the J end by 0 bases, with 13 bases between. The CDR3 bases are TGCAGTGCTAAAATCGGAGGGAGCTCTGGAAACACCATATATTTT. It is translated as CSAKIGGSSGNTIYF.

Many counts were recorded for this clonotype. V usage is TRBV20-1 and J usage is TRBJ2-1; 11 bases match TRBD2. Germline CDR1 reads DFQATT; CDR2 reads SNEGSKA (reference sequence). CDR3 length equals 15 residues. CDR3 in DNA: TGCAGCCCCGACCGGGCACTAGCGGGAGAAAATGAGCAGTTCTTC. This codes for CSPDRALAGENEQFF.

This clonotype has ten or more counts. The V gene is TRBV28, the J gene TRBJ2-7; 7 nucleotides match TRBD2. Looked up from germline, CDR1 is MDHEN and CDR2 is SYDVKM. V dropped 8 bases and J dropped 3; count of bases not matched to a gene: 10. The CDR3 spans 14 residues. The CDR3 coding sequence is TGTGCCAGCCGGCCTGGTAGCGGGTTCTACGAGCAGTACTTC. As protein: CASRPGSGFYEQYF.

This clonotype was picked up a small number of times. This chain connects TRBV12-3 or TRBV12-4 to TRBJ1-3, with D possibly TRBD1 on 5 matching bases. Trimming pared 2 bases from V and 8 bases from J, leaving 7 bases between. The CDR3 has 12 residues. The CDR3 sequence: CASSLKGDTIYF. The CDR3 nucleotides read TGTGCCAGCAGTTTAAAAGGGGACACCATATATTTT.

Note on this clonotype: This may be a read error, as it is one base from a much larger clone. In DNA form, the CDR3 reads TGCGCCAGCTTACTAGCGGGAGGGGACGAGCAGAACTTC. Residues: CASLLAGGDEQNF. The gene calls are TRBV10-2 and TRBJ2-7, with 13 bases fitting TRBD2. The CDR3 has 13 residues. Germline values: CDR1 WSHSY, CDR2 SAAADI.

This clonotype showed up just a few times. The chain links TRBV14 to TRBJ2-7; no firm D call. Germline V gives CDR1 SGHDN, CDR2 FVKESK. This CDR3 contains 14 residues. V lost 4 bases, J lost 1 base, and 11 bases lay in between. The CDR3 region is CASSPRSASYEQYF. CDR3 coding DNA: TGTGCCAGCAGCCCACGATCCGCATCCTACGAGCAGTACTTC.

There are a few counts of this clonotype. This chain links TRBV28 with TRBJ1-2; D is unresolved. Trimming took 4 bases from V and 0 from J, leaving 9 bases between them. CDR1 is MDHEN and CDR2 is SYDVKM in the germline V gene. The CDR3 spans 14 residues. CDR3 protein: CASSSSSTNYGYTF. CDR3 DNA sequence: TGTGCCAGCAGTTCCTCTTCGACTAACTATGGCTACACCTTC.

This clonotype occurred many times. The gene calls are TRBV10-1 and TRBJ2-7; TRBD2 matches at 12 bases. With V trimmed by 6 bases and J by 6 bases, 6 bases remained unmatched. The CDR3 is 14 amino acids. CDR1 is WNHNN and CDR2 is SYGVQD in the germline V gene (reference sequence). The chain's CDR3 is CASSTSGRPSEQYF. CDR3 DNA sequence: TGCGCCAGCAGCACTAGCGGGAGGCCCAGCGAGCAGTACTTC.

This clonotype was counted only a few times. The chain combines TRBV5-4 with TRBJ2-5, with D perhaps being TRBD1 or TRBD2 (6 bases each). CDR1 is SGHNT and CDR2 is YYREEE in the germline V gene (reference sequence). The CDR3 contains 14 residues. Trimming left V 6 bases short and J 4 bases short, with 16 bases between. The DNA for the CDR3 is TGTGCCAGCACCCCCCGGAGGGGGTCAGAGACCCAGTACTTC. Translation: CASTPRRGSETQYF. Looking up the rest from reference TRBV5-4 and TRBJ2-5 gives the full variable domain: ETGVTQSPTHLIKTRGQQVTLRCSSQSGHNTVSWYQQALGQGPQFIFQYYREEENGRGNFPPRFSGLQFPNYSSELNVNALELDDSALYLCASTPRRGSETQYFGPGTRLLVL.

This clonotype occurred many times. This chain connects TRBV4-2 to TRBJ1-6; 7 nucleotides match TRBD1. After removal of 7 bases from V and 9 bases from J, the junction contained 9 bases not matched to a gene. This CDR3 comprises 14 residues. Germline V gene sequence: CDR1 LGHNA, CDR2 YNFKEQ. The CDR3 DNA is TGTGCCAGCACCGAAGGGGGGGACAGTTCACCCCTCCACTTT. Translation: CASTEGGDSSPLHF.

This clonotype was recorded a few times. J is TRBJ2-2 and V is TRBV5-1; 7 bases align to TRBD2. This CDR3 has 15 amino acids. Per germline, CDR1 SGHRS and CDR2 YFSETQ. V shed 0 bases, J shed 4 bases, and the junction held 3 bases outside the gene matches. The CDR3 reads CASSLGDYSTGELFF. DNA for the CDR3: TGCGCCAGCAGCTTGGGGGACTATTCCACCGGGGAGCTGTTTTTT. Full variable domain (outside the CDR3, taken from reference TRBV5-1 and TRBJ2-2): KAGVTQTPRYLIKTRGQQVTLSCSPISGHRSVSWYQQTPGQGLQFLFEYFSETQRNKGNFPGRFSGRQFSNSRSEMNVSTLELGDSALYLCASSLGDYSTGELFFGEGSRLTVL.

This clonotype came up many times. The chain combines TRBV6-1 with TRBJ2-7; D possibly corresponds to TRBD1 (5 bases). Germline V gene data show CDR1 as MNHNS and CDR2 as SASEGT. Trimming shortened V by 8 bases and J by 0 bases, and 20 bases separated the two germline ends. The CDR3 runs 16 residues. In DNA form, the CDR3 reads TGTGCCAGCCTTCGGACACCTACCCCAGACTCCTACGAGCAGTACTTC. Translating it yields CASLRTPTPDSYEQYF.

In this sample, this clonotype turned up a few times. V usage is TRBV15 and J usage is TRBJ1-4, with TRBD1 matching over 9 bases. V shed 5 bases and J 7 bases; nucleotides not matched to a gene: 8. This CDR3 has 15 residues. CDR1 and CDR2 from the germline V gene are LNHNV and YYDKDF (reference sequence). The CDR3 reads CATSPGTGHSEKLFF. The CDR3 coding sequence is TGTGCCACCAGCCCCGGGACAGGGCATAGTGAAAAACTGTTTTTT.